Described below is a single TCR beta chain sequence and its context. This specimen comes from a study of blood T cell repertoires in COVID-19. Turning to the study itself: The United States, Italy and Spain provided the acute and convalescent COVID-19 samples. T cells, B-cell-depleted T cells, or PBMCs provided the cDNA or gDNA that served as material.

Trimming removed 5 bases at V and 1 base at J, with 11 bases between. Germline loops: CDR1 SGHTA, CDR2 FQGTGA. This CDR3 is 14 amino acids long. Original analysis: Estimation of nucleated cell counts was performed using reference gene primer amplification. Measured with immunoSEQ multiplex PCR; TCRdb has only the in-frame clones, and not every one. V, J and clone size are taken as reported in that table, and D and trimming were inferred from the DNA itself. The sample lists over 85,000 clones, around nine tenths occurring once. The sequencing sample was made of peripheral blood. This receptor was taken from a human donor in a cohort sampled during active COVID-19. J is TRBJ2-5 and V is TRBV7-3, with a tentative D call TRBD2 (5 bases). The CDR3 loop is CASSPGSPQETQYF. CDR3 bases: TGTGCCAGCAGCCCGGGGAGTCCCCAAGAGACCCAGTACTTC.